The rows below give T cell receptor beta chains drawn from one sample of a study of T cell repertoires in cytomegalovirus infection. For these receptors, no antigen is known. TCRdb re-called the reads with MiXCR, one entry per CDR3 protein. The sample holds around 100,000 distinct CDR3 sequences, 42% seen once. The sample was CD8+ T cells from cultured PBMCs, taken from culture after CMV antigen stimulation. These TCRs come from a human donor in good health (CMV status not recorded). Some clones in this sample may be carry-over from other donors' samples. CDR3s leave out the opening cysteine and the closing phenylalanine or tryptophan. For some rows the clone size is stated as once, few or many, or as a class when expanded; others skip it.

V,size,J,CDR3
TRBV7-8,-,TRBJ1-6,ASSLVGRQVGNSPLH
TRBV19,-,TRBJ2-2,ATTDSHTGELF
TRBV11-2,-,TRBJ2-3,ASSLTPNPDTQY
TRBV12-3/TRBV12-4,few,TRBJ2-3,ASSPGGVGTDTQY
TRBV10-2,few,TRBJ2-1,ASMAGDEQF
TRBV7-3,-,TRBJ2-2,ASSQPPRGRNGELF
TRBV19,few,TRBJ2-1,ASNQYNEQF
TRBV27,many,TRBJ2-7,ASSISRGEEQY
TRBV7-2,few,TRBJ2-5,ASSLKIPGGAVQETQY
TRBV11-3,many,TRBJ2-1,ASSFARGNSEQF
TRBV4-1,few,TRBJ1-1,ASSPDRVDTEAF
TRBV7-2,-,TRBJ2-5,ASSLAGGTQETQY
TRBV14,once,TRBJ1-1,ASSLLTGSEAF
TRBV6-4,many,TRBJ2-1,ASSEGSYNEQF
TRBV12-3/TRBV12-4,many,TRBJ2-7,ASSPRGKVRNEQY
TRBV19,-,TRBJ2-3,ASSTVSTDTQY
TRBV4-1,-,TRBJ1-2,ASSQDPGQSNYGYT
TRBV7-2,many,TRBJ2-1,ASSPDREIQF
TRBV28,few,TRBJ2-1,ASSWGLAGYNEQF
TRBV7-2,-,TRBJ1-4,ASSLILGEKLF
TRBV7-2,-,TRBJ2-1,ASSLGRNEQF
TRBV2,-,TRBJ1-1,ASSERGTEAF
TRBV27,-,TRBJ1-2,ASMGGASYGYT
TRBV27,-,TRBJ1-6,ASSPQASPLH
TRBV2,-,TRBJ2-3,ASREIDTQY
TRBV7-2,-,TRBJ1-6,ASSPGVGLAYNSPLH
TRBV12-3/TRBV12-4,-,TRBJ1-4,ASSWVNEKLF
TRBV7-9,-,TRBJ1-3,ASSLAVSGNTIY
TRBV20-1,many,TRBJ2-7,SANEAPGQTYEQY
TRBV9,few,TRBJ2-5,ASSLLGGGVQETQY
TRBV20-1,-,TRBJ2-1,SARDRWRYNEQF
TRBV11-3,few,TRBJ1-2,ASSVNREGYT
TRBV12-3/TRBV12-4,few,TRBJ1-5,ASSWGLNNQPQH
TRBV7-6,few,TRBJ2-3,ASSLEVAGGLSTDTQY
TRBV7-2,few,TRBJ1-6,ASSLQTDSYNSPLH
TRBV14,few,TRBJ1-2,ASSHPSGYGYT
TRBV7-3,-,TRBJ2-1,ASSLTGGQYNEQF
TRBV6-1,few,TRBJ2-3,ASSNSGGAADTQY
TRBV7-4,-,TRBJ1-2,ASSAGALRGYT
TRBV6-5,few,TRBJ2-1,ASSYNGNEQF
TRBV6-6,-,TRBJ1-6,ASSYGGEVGSPLH
TRBV4-2,-,TRBJ2-1,ASSQDDNAPLNEQF
TRBV2,-,TRBJ2-7,ASTSDRFSSYEQY
TRBV7-2,many,TRBJ1-4,ASSLRPGQSNEKLF
TRBV4-1,-,TRBJ2-3,ASSQGDTQY
TRBV7-3,few,TRBJ1-1,ASSLLENTEAF
TRBV6-5,-,TRBJ1-1,ASSSRQTRGLEAF
TRBV19,-,TRBJ2-1,ASRSGGNEQF
TRBV7-2,few,TRBJ2-5,ASSAQGRQGEETQY
TRBV12-3/TRBV12-4,few,TRBJ2-7,ASSARDRVYEQY
TRBV27,few,TRBJ2-3,ASSLMGQGLGDTQY
TRBV5-1,-,TRBJ2-7,ASSFRTSGGSPYEQY
TRBV19,-,TRBJ1-1,ASSIVPGSTEAF
TRBV19,many,TRBJ1-5,ASSIDNSGTGDNQPQH